This T cell receptor beta chain comes out of a study of CD8 T cells in ankylosing spondylitis. Construction of TCR beta libraries was performed using quantitative 5'-RACE with molecular barcodes. TCRdb reprocessed the 5' RACE reads via MiXCR and lists one record per CDR3 protein. The sample lists 700,000 to 850,000 distinct CDR3 sequences; approximately 10% were seen once. Study results and limitations: Seemingly characteristic of ankylosing spondylitis blood was a TCR beta motif consisting of roughly 8 highly homologous variants. Within peripheral blood, clones linked to disease were CD8+ and relatively rare.

With regard to this clonotype: Its antigen remains unknown.

Germline CDR1 and CDR2: SGHTA and FQGNSA. The V end lost 4 bases, the J end lost 5 bases, and 14 bases lay between the germline ends. This CDR3 comprises 14 residues. Input material: blood, either unsorted or a sorted T cell fraction (not recorded which). The chain carries TRBV7-2 and TRBJ1-2; unclear D gene. This TCR was sampled from a male donor with ankylosing spondylitis. The CDR3 nucleotides read TGTGCCAGCAGCTCAGCGACGGGAATTTATGGCTACACCTTC. Protein sequence: CASSSATGIYGYTF.